The 29 T cell receptor beta chains reported below all come from one sample, sequenced in a study of blood T cell repertoires in COVID-19. TCRdb's table, derived via immunoSEQ multiplex PCR, lists solely in-frame clones and lacks some. The repertoire includes roughly 170,000 clones, roughly 80% of them detected once, and more than 5.5% sits in the top ten. The specimen was peripheral blood. The source is a human donor in a cohort sampled during active COVID-19.

The V gene is TRBV2, the J gene TRBJ1-3; the D is unclear. Germline V gene lookup returns CDR1 SNHLY and CDR2 FYNNEI. The CDR3 extends over 13 amino acids. Trimming removed 8 bases at V and 2 bases at J, with 10 bases between. CDR3 bases: TGTGCCAGCCATCGGGAGGCTGGAAACACCATATATTTT. This sequence encodes CASHREAGNTIYF.

This clone was observed a few times. The chain carries TRBV2 and TRBJ1-5, with a possible D match to TRBD1 (6 bases). The V gene's germline CDR1 is SNHLY and CDR2 FYNNEI. V was shortened by 4 bases and J by 6 bases, with 16 bases between the two germline ends. There are 15 residues in the CDR3. CDR3 residues: CASSASRGGGQPQHF. The CDR3 bases are TGTGCCAGCAGTGCCTCCCGGGGGGGCGGTCAGCCCCAGCATTTT.

The rearrangement joins TRBV10-3 to TRBJ2-7; no firm D call. The CDR3 totals 13 residues. The germline V and J ends were trimmed by 11 bases and 3 bases, with 17 bases remaining between them. Germline CDR1 reads ENHRY; CDR2 reads SYGVKD. CDR3 amino acids: CAGRSSRNYEQYF. CDR3 nucleotides: TGTGCCGGAAGGAGCTCCAGAAACTACGAGCAGTACTTC.

V usage is TRBV2 and J usage is TRBJ2-5, with a possible D match to TRBD2 (6 bases). This CDR3 is 13 amino acids long. V lost 7 bases, J lost 0 bases, and 9 bases lay in between. Germline V gene data show CDR1 as SNHLY and CDR2 as FYNNEI. CDR3 nucleotides: TGTGCCAGCAATCGGGACTACCAAGAGACCCAGTACTTC. This encodes CASNRDYQETQYF.

The chain links TRBV6-5 to TRBJ1-1, with no clear D. V was pared by 2 bases and J by 1 base, with 5 bases between. The CDR3 has 13 residues. The germline V gene encodes CDR1 MNHEY and CDR2 SVGAGI. The CDR3 coding sequence is TGTGCCAGCAGTTACGCCGGGAACACTGAAGCTTTCTTT. As protein: CASSYAGNTEAFF.

The chain employs TRBV9 and TRBJ1-2; 9 bases are a match to TRBD1. Germline V gene data show CDR1 as SGDLS and CDR2 as YYNGEE. Losses at the gene ends were 4 bases for V and 8 bases for J; bases not matched to a gene: 6. This CDR3 is 13 amino acids long. CDR3 amino acids: CASSLGQGWGYTF. The CDR3 nucleotides are TGTGCCAGCAGCCTGGGACAGGGTTGGGGCTACACCTTC.

The CDR3 loop is CSSGRAETNYGYTF. CDR3 nucleotide sequence: TGCTCCTCGGGCAGGGCAGAAACTAACTATGGCTACACCTTC. The V call is TRBV29-1, the J call TRBJ1-2, with a tentative D call TRBD1 (5 bases). Germline CDR1 reads SQVTM; CDR2 reads ANQGSEA. The CDR3 spans 14 residues.

CDR3 sequence: CASSRSGYEQYF. DNA of the CDR3: TGTGCCAGCAGTCGCTCAGGATACGAGCAGTACTTC. The chain combines TRBV5-6 with TRBJ2-7; D is ambiguous. Germline V gives CDR1 SGHDT, CDR2 YYEEEE. The CDR3 contains 12 residues. Trimming stripped 5 bases from V and 4 bases from J, with 10 bases between.

This chain links TRBV4-1 with TRBJ2-6; unclear D gene. Germline values: CDR1 MGHRA, CDR2 YSYEKL. V was clipped by 3 bases and J by 4 bases, with 10 bases between them. The CDR3 is made up of 15 amino acids. The DNA of the CDR3 is TGCGCCAGCAGCCAGGGCCGAGCCGGGGCCAACGTCCTGACTTTC. This gives the protein CASSQGRAGANVLTF.

The CDR3 sequence: CASSPRGGGETQYF. The CDR3 region has the DNA TGTGCCAGCAGCCCCCGGGGAGGGGGGGAGACCCAGTACTTC. This rearrangement joins TRBV9 to TRBJ2-5, with D perhaps matching TRBD2 (7 bases). The CDR3 runs 14 residues. V was pared by 4 bases and J by 5 bases, with 15 bases between. Germline V gene lookup returns CDR1 SGDLS and CDR2 YYNGEE.

The V and J genes are TRBV29-1 and TRBJ2-3; 10 bases fit TRBD2. Looked up from germline, CDR1 is SQVTM and CDR2 is ANQGSEA. Unmatched junction bases numbered 6, after V lost 4 bases and J lost 2 bases. The CDR3 loop spans 15 amino acids. CDR3 bases: TGCAGCGTTGCCAGACTAGCGGGCCTCACAGATACGCAGTATTTT. Protein product: CSVARLAGLTDTQYF.

The CDR3 region has the DNA TGTGCCAGCAGCCAGGCCTACGAGCAGTACTTC. As protein: CASSQAYEQYF. The rearrangement links TRBV7-9 to TRBJ2-7; D is uncertain. V lost 5 bases, J lost 2 bases, and 4 bases lay in between. The CDR3 runs to 11 residues. Germline V gene data show CDR1 as SEHNR and CDR2 as FQNEAQ (reference sequence).

This clone was picked up a small number of times. V usage is TRBV5-5 and J usage is TRBJ1-3; 11 positions agree with TRBD1. The CDR3 sequence is 15 residues long. From germline, CDR1 is SGHKS and CDR2 YYEKEE (reference sequence). V gave up 4 bases and J gave up 2 bases; unmatched junction bases: 2. DNA for the CDR3: TGTGCCAGCAGCGTGGACAGGGGGCCTGGAAACACCATATATTTT. It is translated as CASSVDRGPGNTIYF.

V is TRBV3-1 (or the pseudogene TRBV3-2) and J is TRBJ2-3; a weak D match, TRBD2 (6 bases). Germline V CDR1 and CDR2: LGHDT, YNNKEL (reference sequence). The CDR3 contains 16 residues. V lost 6 bases to trimming and J lost 1 base, with 17 bases between them. CDR3 protein: CASSRDRGSGTDTQYF. The DNA of the CDR3 is TGTGCCAGCAGTCGAGACCGGGGGTCAGGCACAGATACGCAGTATTTT.

V gene TRBV28 combines with J gene TRBJ1-1, with D perhaps matching TRBD1 (6 bases). The germline V and J ends were trimmed by 6 bases and 0 bases, with 14 bases remaining between them. This CDR3 has 15 residues. The germline gives CDR1 MDHEN, CDR2 SYDVKM. CDR3 nucleotides: TGTGCCAGCAGGCAAGGGGACACCATGAACACTGAAGCTTTCTTT. Protein: CASRQGDTMNTEAFF.

The chain links TRBV6-6 to TRBJ1-1; 9 bases align to TRBD1. With V trimmed by 5 bases and J by 0 bases, 10 bases remained unmatched. The CDR3 spans 17 residues. The V gene's germline CDR1 is MNHNY and CDR2 SVGAGI (reference sequence). The CDR3: CASSPGQGLTLNTEAFF. DNA for the CDR3: TGTGCCAGCAGTCCCGGACAGGGGCTTACCTTGAACACTGAAGCTTTCTTT.

V usage is TRBV7-2 and J usage is TRBJ2-1, with a possible D match to TRBD1 (6 bases). V shed 5 bases and J shed 9 bases, with 11 bases lying between them. This CDR3 region has 12 residues. Germline lookup yields CDR1 SGHTA and CDR2 FQGNSA. The CDR3 DNA follows: TGTGCCAGCAGCCTTCAGGGGACTGAGCAGTTCTTC. It yields the protein CASSLQGTEQFF.

The chain links TRBV4-1 to TRBJ2-5, with 9 nucleotides matching TRBD2. CDR1 is MGHRA, CDR2 YSYEKL, per germline. This CDR3 contains 16 residues. The V gene end was trimmed by 4 bases and the J gene end by 2 bases; junction bases not matched to a gene: 8. As DNA, the CDR3 is TGCGCCAGCAGCCTAACGGTAGCGGGGGCTCAAGAGACCCAGTACTTC. It is translated as CASSLTVAGAQETQYF.

V is TRBV2 and J is TRBJ1-1; 7 nucleotides agree with TRBD1. This CDR3 comprises 17 residues. V dropped 6 bases and J dropped 2; count of bases not matched to a gene: 15. CDR1 and CDR2 from the germline V gene are SNHLY and FYNNEI. The CDR3 sequence is CASREQLKDRLNTEAFF. The CDR3 DNA is TGTGCCAGCAGGGAACAATTAAAGGACAGGCTTAACACTGAAGCTTTCTTT.

V usage is TRBV5-1 and J usage is TRBJ2-2; D might be TRBD1 (6 bases). Trimming cost V 2 bases and J 2 bases, with 10 bases left between them. CDR3 size: 15 residues. From germline, CDR1 is SGHRS and CDR2 YFSETQ. The CDR3 reads CASSFRTANTGELFF. Here the CDR3 DNA reads TGCGCCAGCAGCTTTAGGACAGCCAACACCGGGGAGCTGTTTTTT.

The V gene is TRBV6-5, the J gene TRBJ1-2, with D unclear. This CDR3 contains 10 residues. The germline CDR1 and CDR2 sequences are MNHEY and SVGAGI. V gave up 6 bases and J gave up 5 bases, with 4 bases separating them. The CDR3 is CASSQYGYTF. Written as DNA, the CDR3 is TGTGCCAGCAGCCAGTATGGCTACACCTTC.

CDR3 sequence: CASSEPGTRNSPLHF. CDR3 DNA: TGTGCCAGCAGTGAGCCCGGGACAAGGAATTCACCCCTCCACTTT. The rearrangement links TRBV6-1 to TRBJ1-6; tentatively, D is TRBD1 (6 bases). Germline V lookup: CDR1 MNHNS, CDR2 SASEGT. Deletions cut 3 bases from V and 7 bases from J, with 13 bases between. The CDR3 loop spans 15 amino acids.

For this clone: The sample contains more than one DNA sequence encoding this CDR3. The CDR3 loop is CASTSGGDYNEQFF. In nucleotides, the CDR3 is TGTGCCAGTACTAGCGGGGGAGACTACAATGAGCAGTTCTTC. The V gene is TRBV19, the J gene TRBJ2-1; 10 bases are shared with TRBD2. CDR3 length: 14 amino acids. Germline V CDR1 and CDR2: LNHDA, SQIVND (reference sequence). Trimming took 7 bases from V and 3 from J; bases not matched to a gene: 3.

This chain joins TRBV21-1 and TRBJ2-7; no check of the table's D call, TRBD1, against the DNA was made. TRBV21-1 is listed as a pseudogene. This CDR3 is 16 amino acids long. CDR3 residues: CASSKGQKSYPYEQYF. The CDR3 nucleotides are TGTGCCAGCAGCAAAGGACAAAAGTCGTATCCCTACGAGCAGTACTTC.

In its sample, this clone was seen once. The genes are TRBV5-4 and TRBJ1-2; D gene ambiguous. This CDR3 is 16 amino acids long. The V end was cut by 0 bases, the J end by 8 bases, with 20 bases between. Germline V gene data show CDR1 as SGHNT and CDR2 as YYREEE (reference sequence). For the CDR3, the DNA is TGTGCCAGCAGCTTGGAGCTGGCGGCGGGGTCGAGGGGCTACACCTTC. Translating it yields CASSLELAAGSRGYTF.

The CDR3 nucleotides read TGTGCCAGCTTACAGGGGACGACTGAAGCTTTCTTT. Protein product: CASLQGTTEAFF. The genes are TRBV25-1 and TRBJ1-1, with 7 nucleotides matching TRBD1. The CDR3 is 12 residues long. From germline, CDR1 is MGHDK and CDR2 SYGVNS. Losses at the gene ends were 8 bases for V and 5 bases for J; bases not matched to a gene: 5.

This clone was observed a few times. The J gene is TRBJ1-2, the V gene TRBV20-1; tentatively, D is TRBD1 (6 bases). Trimming removed 6 bases at V and 8 bases at J, with 13 bases between. The CDR3 covers 11 residues. Germline V gene sequence: CDR1 DFQATT, CDR2 SNEGSKA (reference sequence). The CDR3 spells CSARDTLGYTF. CDR3 bases: TGCAGTGCAAGGGACACCCTCGGCTACACCTTC.

V is TRBV4-1 and J is TRBJ1-4; TRBD1 is a possible D gene (5 bases). V was clipped by 1 base and J by 3 bases, with 12 bases between them. Germline values: CDR1 MGHRA, CDR2 YSYEKL. CDR3 length: 16 residues. The CDR3 reads CASSQGARVANEKLFF. CDR3 bases: TGCGCCAGCAGCCAAGGGGCCAGGGTGGCTAATGAAAAACTGTTTTTT.

This chain joins TRBV6-2 or TRBV6-3 and TRBJ2-3; a possible D gene is TRBD1 (6 bases). The ends were cut back, 2 bases at V and 2 bases at J, with 14 bases in the middle. This CDR3 is 16 amino acids long. Looked up from germline, CDR1 is MNHEY and CDR2 is SVGEGT. The CDR3 DNA reads TGTGCCAGCAGTTACACACTACAGGGTTACACAGATACGCAGTATTTT. Amino acid sequence: CASSYTLQGYTDTQYF.